These 30 T cell receptor beta chains were all obtained from the same sample, sequenced in a study of OX40 agonist ivuxolimab in advanced cancers. Clones were sequenced by immunoSEQ multiplex PCR, and TCRdb holds only the in-frame ones, with some missing. The repertoire holds about 100,000 clones, with around 90% as singletons. This sample comprised CD4+ or CD8+ T cells sorted from blood, obtained in a trial of the OX40 agonist ivuxolimab. These receptors were taken from an adult with an advanced solid tumor such as melanoma, head and neck, liver or kidney cancer.

The V and J genes are TRBV27 and TRBJ2-5; D unresolved. Germline CDR1 MNHEY, CDR2 SMNVEV (reference sequence). Trimming removed 2 bases from V and 5 bases from J, with 3 bases in between. The CDR3 loop spans 11 amino acids. The CDR3 region is CASSLGETQYF. The CDR3 DNA is TGTGCCAGCAGTTTAGGGGAGACCCAGTACTTC.

The genes are TRBV29-1 and TRBJ1-3; D remains ambiguous. CDR1 is SQVTM and CDR2 is ANQGSEA in the germline V gene. V lost 6 bases, J lost 0 bases, and 15 bases lay in between. The CDR3 extends over 15 amino acids. CDR3 loop: CSVSRRASSGNTIYF. Here the CDR3 DNA reads TGCAGCGTCTCCCGCCGGGCCTCCTCTGGAAACACCATATATTTT.

The V call is TRBV7-2, the J call TRBJ1-2; D gene uncertain. The CDR3 has 10 amino acids. Germline CDR1 and CDR2: SGHTA and FQGNSA. Trimming took 3 bases from V and 8 from J, leaving 4 bases between them. CDR3 DNA: TGTGCCAGCAGCTTTGGGGGCTACACCTTC. Amino acid sequence: CASSFGGYTF.

The chain carries TRBV18 and TRBJ1-1, with D perhaps TRBD1 (6 bases). V lost 3 bases and J 0 bases, leaving 20 bases between the germline ends. Per the germline V gene, CDR1 is KGHSH and CDR2 is LQKENI. CDR3 length: 18 amino acids. The CDR3 reads CASSPLGTIDYMNTEAFF. The DNA of the CDR3 is TGTGCCAGCTCACCTTTAGGGACAATTGACTACATGAACACTGAAGCTTTCTTT.

This clone has only a few counts. The V and J genes are TRBV7-2 and TRBJ2-1; D unclear. The germline V gene encodes CDR1 SGHTA and CDR2 FQGNSA. Trimming shortened V by 4 bases and J by 3 bases, and 19 bases separated the two germline ends. The CDR3 is 17 amino acids. CDR3 sequence reads: CASSSNPRTQRYNEQFF. In DNA, the CDR3 is TGTGCCAGCAGCTCCAACCCTCGGACCCAACGCTACAATGAGCAGTTCTTC.

On this clone itself: At one boundary the junction diverges from the germline segment, which might be a read error. The rearrangement links TRBV7-7 to TRBJ2-1, with 7 bases matching TRBD2. Germline CDR1 SSHAT, CDR2 FNYEAQ (reference sequence). The CDR3 totals 15 residues. The CDR3 region has the DNA TGTGCTAGCAGCTTAGTAGCGGGTGCCTACAATGAGCAGTTCTTC. This encodes CASSLVAGAYNEQFF. The full variable domain, in which reference TRBV7-7 and TRBJ2-1 provide the parts outside the CDR3, is GAGVSQSPRYKVTKRGQDVTLRCDPISSHATLYWYQQALGQGPEFLTYFNYEAQPDKSGLPSDRFSAERPEGSISTLTIQRTEQRDSAMYRCASSLVAGAYNEQFFGPGTRLTVL.

The chain is built from TRBV7-2 and TRBJ2-7, with 8 bases fitting TRBD1. After removal of 1 base from V and 1 base from J, the junction contained 9 bases not matched to a gene. This CDR3 has 17 amino acids. The germline V gene encodes CDR1 SGHTA and CDR2 FQGNSA. CDR3 loop: CASSLGPRTGSSYEQYF. CDR3 nucleotides: TGTGCCAGCAGCTTAGGGCCCCGGACAGGGAGTTCCTACGAGCAGTACTTC.

The chain combines TRBV18 with TRBJ1-4; 9 nucleotides match TRBD1. V gave up 6 bases and J gave up 3 bases; unmatched junction bases: 5. CDR3 length: 15 amino acids. Germline V gives CDR1 KGHSH, CDR2 LQKENI. CDR3: CASSTQGAANEKLFF. CDR3 sequence (DNA): TGTGCCAGCTCGACACAGGGGGCCGCTAATGAAAAACTGTTTTTT.

This clone appeared once. The chain recombines TRBV28 with TRBJ2-7, with D possibly being TRBD1 (5 bases). There are 16 residues in the CDR3. Germline CDR1 and CDR2: MDHEN and SYDVKM. V shed 5 bases and J shed 6 bases, with 23 bases lying between them. The CDR3 protein is CASSPQKGQAPLEQYF. The CDR3 DNA is TGTGCCAGCAGTCCCCAAAAGGGGCAGGCCCCTCTCGAGCAGTACTTC.

V gene TRBV19 combines with J gene TRBJ2-1; 7 bases match TRBD2. CDR3 size: 15 residues. The V and J ends lost 6 bases and 9 bases, in that order; junction bases with no gene match: 14. Per the germline V gene, CDR1 is LNHDA and CDR2 is SQIVND (reference sequence). The CDR3 region is CASRPSPGGSIEQFF. The CDR3, as DNA: TGTGCCAGTAGGCCCTCCCCCGGCGGGAGTATTGAGCAGTTCTTC.

The V gene is TRBV5-4, the J gene TRBJ2-1, with 8 nucleotides matching TRBD1. CDR3 size: 15 residues. After removal of 3 bases from V and 3 bases from J, the junction contained 5 bases not matched to a gene. The V gene's germline CDR1 is SGHNT and CDR2 YYREEE (reference sequence). This CDR3 reads CASSSGQGVYNEQFF. The CDR3 nucleotides are TGTGCCAGCAGCTCCGGACAGGGAGTCTACAATGAGCAGTTCTTC.

The CDR3 DNA reads as TGTGCCAGCTCACCGATCGCAGATACGCAGTATTTT. Translation: CASSPIADTQYF. The chain joins TRBV18 to TRBJ2-3, with D unresolved. Germline V CDR1 and CDR2: KGHSH, LQKENI. The CDR3 has 12 residues. V was shortened by 3 bases and J by 4 bases, with 5 bases between the two germline ends.

This chain connects TRBV28 to TRBJ2-7, with 10 bases lining up with TRBD2. J lost 1 base, V lost 6 bases, and 12 bases had no gene match. The CDR3 runs to 17 residues. The germline gives CDR1 MDHEN, CDR2 SYDVKM. The CDR3 loop is CASSSGTSDTLSYEQYF. The CDR3 DNA follows: TGTGCCAGCAGCTCCGGGACTAGCGACACCCTTTCCTACGAGCAGTACTTC.

The V call is TRBV18, the J call TRBJ2-7; 7 nucleotides line up with TRBD2. CDR3 length equals 15 residues. CDR1 and CDR2 from the germline V gene are KGHSH and LQKENI. The trim removed 2 bases at V and 6 bases at J, leaving 10 bases unmatched. The CDR3 loop is CASSPSQGGAFEQYF. The DNA for the CDR3 is TGTGCCAGCTCACCATCCCAGGGAGGGGCTTTCGAGCAGTACTTC.

This rearrangement joins TRBV28 to TRBJ1-5; unclear D gene. Germline lookup yields CDR1 MDHEN and CDR2 SYDVKM. V lost 3 bases, J lost 5 bases, and 8 bases lay in between. The CDR3 totals 13 residues. Written as DNA, the CDR3 is TGTGCCAGCAGTTTTAGTTTTGATCAGCCCCAGCATTTT. Its translation is CASSFSFDQPQHF. Combining the CDR3 with reference TRBV28 and TRBJ1-5 gives the whole variable domain DVKVTQSSRYLVKRTGEKVFLECVQDMDHENMFWYRQDPGLGLRLIYFSYDVKMKEKGDIPEGYSVSREKKERFSLILESASTNQTSMYLCASSFSFDQPQHFGDGTRLSIL.

The chain uses TRBV19 and TRBJ1-2, with D perhaps TRBD1 (5 bases). V lost 5 bases, J lost 3 bases, and 25 bases lay in between. The germline V gene has CDR1 LNHDA and CDR2 SQIVND (reference sequence). The CDR3 loop spans 18 amino acids. This CDR3 is CASSGDGRSMTSDYGYTF. For the CDR3, the DNA is TGTGCCAGTAGTGGGGACGGGAGATCGATGACTTCAGACTATGGCTACACCTTC.

This sequence joins TRBV7-8 and TRBJ1-2, with 9 bases that match TRBD1. Trimming removed 0 bases from V and 4 bases from J; junction bases left unmatched: 6. The CDR3 loop spans 16 amino acids. Germline V CDR1 and CDR2: SGHVS, FQNEAQ. In nucleotides, the CDR3 is TGTGCCAGCAGCTTAGCTCTCACAGGGGGCGCCTATGGCTACACCTTC. This encodes CASSLALTGGAYGYTF.

V usage is TRBV2 and J usage is TRBJ2-7; D unresolved. The CDR3 has 14 residues. Germline values: CDR1 SNHLY, CDR2 FYNNEI. Trimming took 5 bases from V and 0 from J, leaving 11 bases between them. This CDR3 is CASSILTHSYEQYF. The CDR3, as DNA: TGTGCCAGCAGTATCCTGACCCACTCCTACGAGCAGTACTTC.

This sequence joins TRBV27 and TRBJ1-1; D is perhaps TRBD1 (6 bases). This CDR3 spans 15 amino acids. Trimming shortened V by 5 bases and J by 5 bases, and 18 bases separated the two germline ends. Germline-derived CDR1 and CDR2 are MNHEY and SMNVEV (reference sequence). The CDR3 DNA follows: TGTGCCAGCAGTCTTTGGACAGCGGGTAGGACTGAAGCTTTCTTT. This codes for CASSLWTAGRTEAFF.

The chain combines TRBV6-5 with TRBJ2-5; 11 bases are shared with TRBD2. This CDR3 contains 15 residues. V dropped 4 bases and J dropped 4; count of bases not matched to a gene: 5. Germline CDR1 MNHEY, CDR2 SVGAGI. The CDR3 is CASSWGTSGPETQYF. CDR3 coding DNA: TGTGCCAGCAGTTGGGGGACTAGCGGCCCAGAGACCCAGTACTTC.

The chain links TRBV28 to TRBJ2-3, with 16 bases aligning to TRBD2. V gave up 4 bases and J gave up 6 bases; unmatched junction bases: 4. Per the germline V gene, CDR1 is MDHEN and CDR2 is SYDVKM. The CDR3 is 16 amino acids. CDR3 DNA sequence: TGTGCCAGCAGTTGGGGACTAGCGGGAGGGGCCGATACGCAGTATTTT. Amino acids: CASSWGLAGGADTQYF.

CDR3 amino acids: CASSKRTDIYEQYF. CDR3 in DNA: TGTGCCAGTAGTAAGCGGACGGATATATACGAGCAGTACTTC. The rearrangement joins TRBV19 to TRBJ2-7, with D tentatively TRBD2 (5 bases). This CDR3 contains 14 residues. The ends were cut back, 4 bases at V and 4 bases at J, with 14 bases in the middle. Germline CDR1 reads LNHDA; CDR2 reads SQIVND (reference sequence).

The V and J genes are TRBV25-1 and TRBJ2-7; 12 bases agree with TRBD1. The CDR3 covers 15 residues. The V gene's germline CDR1 is MGHDK and CDR2 SYGVNS. Trimming took 3 bases from V and 2 from J; bases not matched to a gene: 2. CDR3 sequence reads: CASSEGTGGPYEQYF. CDR3 in DNA: TGTGCCAGCAGTGAGGGGACAGGGGGCCCCTACGAGCAGTACTTC.

This clone was detected only once. DNA for the CDR3: TGTGCAGTCAGTGAGGGCGGGAGCCTGTACAATGAGCAGTTCTTC. Its protein is CAVSEGGSLYNEQFF. The chain combines TRBV5-4 with TRBJ2-1, with 7 bases that match TRBD2. Per the germline V gene, CDR1 is SGHNT and CDR2 is YYREEE (reference sequence). This CDR3 comprises 15 residues.

V and J are TRBV5-6 and TRBJ1-5; 10 positions agree with TRBD1. Germline CDR1 SGHDT, CDR2 YYEEEE. V lost 4 bases to trimming and J lost 3 bases; unmatched junction nucleotides: 7. The CDR3 has 16 residues. The CDR3 sequence is CASSSAGTGANQPQHF. The CDR3 nucleotides read TGTGCCAGCAGCAGTGCCGGGACAGGGGCCAATCAGCCCCAGCATTTT.

The chain has TRBV5-1 and TRBJ2-5; 10 bases line up with TRBD2. Germline V gene sequence: CDR1 SGHRS, CDR2 YFSETQ. The CDR3 is made up of 16 amino acids. V was clipped by 5 bases and J by 11 bases; unmatched bases: 18. The CDR3 nucleotides read TGCGCCAGCAGGGCTAGCGGGAGTGGGATGTCGGGGGAGCAGTACTTC. This translates into CASRASGSGMSGEQYF.

In nucleotides, the CDR3 is TGTGCCAGCTCTAACTCTGGAAACACCATATATTTT. Its protein is CASSNSGNTIYF. V usage is TRBV28 and J usage is TRBJ1-3; no definite D call. The CDR3 length is 12 residues. Trimming took off 8 bases at V and 0 bases at J, with 5 bases between the two ends. Germline values: CDR1 MDHEN, CDR2 SYDVKM. Full variable domain (outside the CDR3, taken from reference TRBV28 and TRBJ1-3): DVKVTQSSRYLVKRTGEKVFLECVQDMDHENMFWYRQDPGLGLRLIYFSYDVKMKEKGDIPEGYSVSREKKERFSLILESASTNQTSMYLCASSNSGNTIYFGEGSWLTVV.

This sequence joins TRBV27 and TRBJ2-7; 13 bases are shared with TRBD2. CDR3 length: 14 residues. V lost 11 bases and J lost 1; bases outside the gene matches: 5. CDR1 MNHEY and CDR2 SMNVEV come from the germline V gene (reference sequence). The CDR3 coding sequence is TGTGCCGTACGGGGACTAGCGGGATCCTACGAGCAGTACTTC. This codes for CAVRGLAGSYEQYF.

The V gene is TRBV5-1, the J gene TRBJ2-1, with 7 bases aligning to TRBD1. CDR1 SGHRS and CDR2 YFSETQ come from the germline V gene. The CDR3 loop spans 16 amino acids. V trimming: 5 bases; J trimming: 5 bases; junction bases outside the gene matches: 13. The CDR3 bases are TGCGCCAGCAGACCAACGACAGGGCCGGGCCACAATGAGCAGTTCTTC. It translates to CASRPTTGPGHNEQFF.

This sequence joins TRBV6-9 and TRBJ2-6; possible D gene TRBD2, 6 bases. V was shortened by 3 bases and J by 4 bases, with 10 bases between the two germline ends. This CDR3 has 15 residues. CDR1 is MNHGY, CDR2 SVAAGI, per germline. The CDR3 reads CASSYGGLGANVLTF. The CDR3 DNA sequence: TGTGCCAGCAGTTACGGGGGTCTGGGGGCCAACGTCCTGACTTTC.